The 6 T cell receptor beta chains in this list originate from one sample, sequenced in a study of blood T cell repertoires in COVID-19 (dated by TCRdb to 2018 to 2021). Libraries were constructed by the immunoSEQ multiplex PCR assay. In TCRdb, the immuneACCESS table is reduced to in-frame sequences with V and J assigned. These tables do not hold every clone; where another copy was compared, an unresolved V gene accounts for under half, and the others remain unexplained. For this sample the table gives tens of thousands of clones, of which around four fifths were detected only once. 36% of the sample lies in the top ten. The source material was peripheral blood. The source of these receptors is a man aged 65 to 85 with acute or convalescent COVID-19.

The genes are TRBV6-5 and TRBJ2-5; D may be TRBD1 (5 bases). Looked up from germline, CDR1 is MNHEY and CDR2 is SVGAGI. Trimming cost V 4 bases and J 4 bases, with 10 bases left between them. The CDR3 totals 13 residues. DNA of the CDR3: TGTGCCAGCAGTTCGACAGTGTCAGAGACCCAGTACTTC. As protein: CASSSTVSETQYF.

In this sample, this clone turned up many times. The chain links TRBV18 to TRBJ2-7, with 8 bases matching TRBD2. The CDR3 loop spans 16 amino acids. Per germline, CDR1 KGHSH and CDR2 LQKENI. Trimming removed 0 bases from V and 6 bases from J; junction bases left unmatched: 10. The CDR3 DNA is TGTGCCAGCTCACCACCTGGGCGGGAGGCTGTTGTCGAGCAGTACTTC. The encoded protein is CASSPPGREAVVEQYF.

The chain has TRBV18 and TRBJ1-6; D perhaps matches TRBD1 (5 bases). Trimming left V 3 bases short and J 9 bases short, with 18 bases between. CDR3 length: 16 residues. The germline gives CDR1 KGHSH, CDR2 LQKENI. The CDR3 coding sequence is TGTGCCAGCTCACCGCCAGCAGGGCTTGGCGGTTCACCCCTCCACTTT. Its protein is CASSPPAGLGGSPLHF.

The chain employs TRBV9 and TRBJ2-1; D is unresolved. Germline V gives CDR1 SGDLS, CDR2 YYNGEE. CDR3 size: 15 residues. The V gene lost 0 bases and the J gene lost 2 bases, with 9 bases spanning the gap. CDR3 sequence (DNA): TGTGCCAGCAGCGTAGAAGCGTCCGCCTACAATGAGCAGTTCTTC. This codes for CASSVEASAYNEQFF. The entire variable domain, with the rest obtained from reference TRBV9 and TRBJ2-1, is as follows: DSGVTQTPKHLITATGQRVTLRCSPRSGDLSVYWYQQSLDQGLQFLIQYYNGEERAKGNILERFSAQQFPDLHSELNLSSLELGDSALYFCASSVEASAYNEQFFGPGTRLTVL.

This chain links TRBV18 with TRBJ2-1; 11 bases line up with TRBD1. V was pared by 6 bases and J by 6 bases, with 10 bases of the junction left unmatched. CDR3 length equals 16 residues. From germline, CDR1 is KGHSH and CDR2 LQKENI. The CDR3 DNA sequence: TGTGCCAGCTCTCGTTTGGACAGGGGGCTTGGCAATGAGCAGTTCTTC. It encodes CASSRLDRGLGNEQFF. The complete variable domain, with remaining parts taken from reference TRBV18 and TRBJ2-1, reads NAGVMQNPRHLVRRRGQEARLRCSPMKGHSHVYWYRQLPEEGLKFMVYLQKENIIDESGMPKERFSAEFPKEGPSILRIQQVVRGDSAAYFCASSRLDRGLGNEQFFGPGTRLTVL.

The CDR3 DNA is TGTGCCACCAGTGACAAGAGCGGTCCCTCTAATACGCAGTATTTT. It specifies CATSDKSGPSNTQYF. The chain combines TRBV24-1 with TRBJ2-3; tentatively, D is TRBD2 (5 bases). This CDR3 comprises 15 residues. The V gene's germline CDR1 is KGHDR and CDR2 SFDVKD. The ends were cut back, 4 bases at V and 7 bases at J, with 17 bases in the middle.